Shown below are 16 T cell receptor beta chains from a single sample sequenced in a study of T cells in tumors after PD-1 blockade. Assay used: immunoSEQ multiplex PCR; TCRdb lists only in-frame clones, some missing. This table has 60,000 or so clones, around four fifths appearing once. The sequenced sample was PBMCs, obtained before anti-PD-1 treatment. The receptors stem from a human donor with basal cell carcinoma.

The V call is TRBV5-1, the J call TRBJ2-2; no clear D gene. CDR3 length: 14 amino acids. The V gene lost 0 bases and the J gene lost 8 bases, with 11 bases spanning the gap. Germline-derived CDR1 and CDR2 are SGHRS and YFSETQ. The CDR3 region is CASSLGTLMGELFF. The CDR3 DNA is TGCGCCAGCAGCTTGGGCACTTTAATGGGGGAGCTGTTTTTT.

The chain employs TRBV30 and TRBJ1-6; unclear D gene. V was shortened by 0 bases and J by 2 bases, with 17 bases between the two germline ends. From germline, CDR1 is GTSNPN and CDR2 SVGIG (reference sequence). The CDR3 contains 18 residues. The CDR3 loop is CAWSVSKLWVAYNSPLHF. DNA for the CDR3: TGTGCCTGGAGTGTATCCAAACTTTGGGTCGCCTATAATTCACCCCTCCACTTT.

The V call is TRBV19, the J call TRBJ1-6; D unresolved. In germline, CDR1 is LNHDA, CDR2 SQIVND (reference sequence). The CDR3 length is 16 residues. Trimming shortened V by 6 bases and J by 1 base, and 13 bases separated the two germline ends. CDR3 bases: TGTGCCAGTAGGCGAGGTCGAGAGTCCTATAATTCACCCCTCCACTTT. Translation: CASRRGRESYNSPLHF.

The DNA of the CDR3 is TGTGCCAGCAGTGAGGCGGGCCAAGAGACCCAGTACTTC. Residues: CASSEAGQETQYF. The chain links TRBV25-1 to TRBJ2-5; TRBD2 is a possible D gene (5 bases). The CDR3 sequence is 13 residues long. Trimming removed 3 bases from V and 1 base from J, with 6 bases in between. Germline V gives CDR1 MGHDK, CDR2 SYGVNS. Full variable domain (missing parts from reference TRBV25-1 and TRBJ2-5): EADIYQTPRYLVIGTGKKITLECSQTMGHDKMYWYQQDPGMELHLIHYSYGVNSTEKGDLSSESTVSRIRTEHFPLTLESARPSHTSQYLCASSEAGQETQYFGPGTRLLVL.

This chain links TRBV19 with TRBJ1-1; D possibly corresponds to TRBD1 (6 bases). Germline CDR1 LNHDA, CDR2 SQIVND (reference sequence). The CDR3 is 15 residues long. Trimming left V 4 bases short and J 4 bases short, with 16 bases between. The CDR3 loop reads CASSTHGGLSTEAFF. In DNA, the CDR3 is TGTGCCAGTAGTACACATGGGGGGCTCAGCACTGAAGCTTTCTTT.

The chain recombines TRBV6-5 with TRBJ2-5; D unresolved. Trimming took 7 bases from V and 5 from J, leaving 11 bases between them. Germline values: CDR1 MNHEY, CDR2 SVGAGI. This CDR3 spans 12 amino acids. CDR3 protein: CASNSGWETQYF. CDR3 nucleotides: TGTGCCAGCAATTCCGGTTGGGAGACCCAGTACTTC.

The chain links TRBV5-6 to TRBJ2-6; D uncertain. The CDR3 has 15 amino acids. Germline CDR1 SGHDT, CDR2 YYEEEE. Trimming left V 4 bases short and J 2 bases short, with 10 bases between. CDR3 amino acids: CASSLVVAGANVLTF. Written as DNA, the CDR3 is TGTGCCAGCAGCCTAGTCGTGGCTGGGGCCAACGTCCTGACTTTC.

The V and J genes are TRBV7-2 and TRBJ1-1; weak D call: TRBD1 (5 bases). Germline loops: CDR1 SGHTA, CDR2 FQGNSA. Trimming removed 3 bases at V and 1 base at J, with 12 bases between. This CDR3 spans 15 amino acids. The CDR3 DNA follows: TGTGCCAGCAGCTTCTCAGGGACGGAGAACACTGAAGCTTTCTTT. This translates into CASSFSGTENTEAFF.

The CDR3 coding sequence is TGCGCCAGCAGCTTGTACAGGGCCCAAGAGACCCAGTACTTC. Translation gives CASSLYRAQETQYF. V and J are TRBV5-1 and TRBJ2-5; tentative D call: TRBD1 (6 bases). The CDR3 is 14 residues long. Trimming pared 1 base from V and 1 base from J, leaving 8 bases between. Looked up from germline, CDR1 is SGHRS and CDR2 is YFSETQ.

This clone appeared a few times. This chain links TRBV30 with TRBJ2-7, with 8 bases aligning to TRBD1. Germline V lookup: CDR1 GTSNPN, CDR2 SVGIG (reference sequence). This CDR3 has 13 amino acids. V gave up 4 bases and J gave up 4 bases; unmatched junction bases: 6. Written as DNA, the CDR3 is TGTGCCTGGAACCAGGGGGCTTCGTACGAGCAGTACTTC. This translates into CAWNQGASYEQYF.

The chain links TRBV15 to TRBJ2-4, with D possibly TRBD1 on 6 matching bases. CDR1 is LNHNV, CDR2 YYDKDF, per germline (reference sequence). The CDR3 contains 17 residues. Trimming cost V 0 bases and J 0 bases, with 12 bases left between them. Here the CDR3 DNA reads TGTGCCACCAGCAGAGACTTACAGGGAATAGCCAAAAACATTCAGTACTTC. Its protein product is CATSRDLQGIAKNIQYF.

This rearrangement joins TRBV14 to TRBJ2-3, with 7 bases identical to TRBD1. Germline V lookup: CDR1 SGHDN, CDR2 FVKESK. The CDR3 runs 18 residues. Germline trimming cut 1 base from V and 2 bases from J; bases unmatched to any gene: 12. CDR3 in amino acids: CASSQGLTGKSSTDTQYF. The CDR3 DNA reads as TGTGCCAGCAGCCAAGGACTGACAGGGAAGAGCTCCACAGATACGCAGTATTTT.

V gene TRBV5-4 combines with J gene TRBJ1-1, with 11 nucleotides matching TRBD1. CDR3 length: 14 amino acids. V shed 4 bases, J shed 8 bases, and the junction held 7 bases outside the gene matches. The germline V gene encodes CDR1 SGHNT and CDR2 YYREEE (reference sequence). The DNA for the CDR3 is TGTGCCAGCAGCGTCGGACAGGGGGCCGGCGAAGCTTTCTTT. Protein product: CASSVGQGAGEAFF.

CDR3 in amino acids: CASRTTGMSTEAFF. The CDR3 DNA reads TGTGCCAGCAGGACGACAGGGATGAGCACTGAAGCTTTCTTT. The genes are TRBV6-5 and TRBJ1-1; 7 nucleotides agree with TRBD1. The CDR3 has 14 amino acids. V trimming: 6 bases; J trimming: 4 bases; junction bases outside the gene matches: 8. Germline V CDR1 and CDR2: MNHEY, SVGAGI.

This sequence joins TRBV10-3 and TRBJ1-1; possibly TRBD1 for D (6 bases). V dropped 4 bases and J dropped 5 bases, with 17 bases sitting between them. The CDR3 runs 15 residues. Per germline, CDR1 ENHRY and CDR2 SYGVKD. CDR3 residues: CAISGGGHVETEAFF. The CDR3 DNA is TGTGCCATCAGTGGGGGGGGGCATGTAGAAACTGAAGCTTTCTTT.

The chain has TRBV4-1 and TRBJ1-1; 11 bases are a match to TRBD1. With 4 bases clipped from V and 4 bases from J, the junction kept 2 bases outside the gene matches. The germline CDR1 and CDR2 sequences are MGHRA and YSYEKL. The CDR3 consists of 14 residues. The CDR3 sequence is CASSPGQGATEAFF. DNA for the CDR3: TGCGCCAGCAGCCCAGGACAGGGGGCCACTGAAGCTTTCTTT.